The rows below give T cell receptor beta chains drawn from one sample of a study of vaccination effects on CD4 cells after COVID-19. These TCRs are of unknown antigen specificity. Assay: immunoSEQ multiplex PCR; the TCRdb copy retains only in-frame clones and omits some. Among about 24,000 clones, about 74% were seen once, and the ten largest hold 10%. Source: CD4+ T cells from PBMCs cultured with HCoV-NL63 spike peptides, taken before COVID-19 vaccination. These receptors were taken from a human donor who received a COVID-19 vaccine. Each CDR3 is given with its conserved first and last residue.

j_call v_call cdr3_aa
TRBJ2-5 TRBV7-2 CASSQDPSGRGETQYF
TRBJ2-1 TRBV10-1 CASSLTEGFLTGNEQFF
TRBJ2-7 TRBV6-4 CASSAGGMDEQYF
TRBJ1-4 TRBV19 CASSDRGHEKLFF
TRBJ1-1 TRBV5-4 CASKRDFGNTEAFF
TRBJ1-6 TRBV14 CASSQVQGQGFTYNSPLHF
TRBJ1-5 TRBV28 CASSLSQGARPQHF
TRBJ2-2 TRBV19 CASNLDRNTGELFF
TRBJ2-7 TRBV6-1 CASSEATYEQYF
TRBJ2-2 TRBV4-2 CASSQDSSGGVTGELFF
TRBJ2-1 TRBV29-1 CSMDSPLFNEQFF
TRBJ1-1 TRBV19 CASTQGGGQGRTEAFF
TRBJ1-2 TRBV19 CASNPVGPNYGYTF
TRBJ2-1 TRBV4-1 CASSQVGSSYNEQFF
TRBJ1-4 TRBV5-1 CASSSEGARKLFF
TRBJ2-1 TRBV5-1 CASSLGGPNEQFF
TRBJ2-6 TRBV11-1 CASSLDRAGANVLTF
TRBJ2-1 TRBV25-1 CASSLDGVDVEQFF
TRBJ2-7 TRBV5-1 CASSFKTSGRAVSVYEQYF
TRBJ1-1 TRBV10-1 CASRTGMNTEAFF
TRBJ1-1 TRBV5-4 CASSRQGLEMNTEAFF
TRBJ1-2 TRBV6-4 CANFDWTGPYGYTF
TRBJ1-3 TRBV6-5 CASSRESGNTIYF
TRBJ2-1 TRBV10-3 CAISLDRGFDEQFF
TRBJ1-2 TRBV29-1 CSVERNGYTF
TRBJ1-5 TRBV12-5 CASGGGGPDSNQPQHF
TRBJ2-7 TRBV12-5 CASGTARYEQYF
TRBJ2-7 TRBV29-1 CSVEGGGRIYEQYF
TRBJ1-3 TRBV19 CASHDFFSGNTIYF
TRBJ2-5 TRBV2 CASSPHGRGGETQYF